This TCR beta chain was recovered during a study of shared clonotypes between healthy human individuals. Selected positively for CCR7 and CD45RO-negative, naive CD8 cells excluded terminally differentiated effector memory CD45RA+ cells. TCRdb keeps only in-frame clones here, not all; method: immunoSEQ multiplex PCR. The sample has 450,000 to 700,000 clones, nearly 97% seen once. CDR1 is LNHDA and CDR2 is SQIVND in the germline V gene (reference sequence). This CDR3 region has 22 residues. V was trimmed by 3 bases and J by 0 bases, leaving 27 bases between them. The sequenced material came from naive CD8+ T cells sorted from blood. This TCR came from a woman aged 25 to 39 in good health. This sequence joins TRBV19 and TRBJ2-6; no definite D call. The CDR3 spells CASSIDSRKGWVYSSGANVLTF. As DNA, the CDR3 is TGTGCCAGTAGTATCGACTCTCGCAAGGGTTGGGTCTACTCCTCTGGGGCCAACGTCCTGACTTTC.